The 3 T cell receptor beta chains below all came from one sample that was sequenced in a study of T cell responses to AZD1222 COVID-19 vaccine. Profiling relied on immunoSEQ multiplex PCR, and the TCRdb table lists in-frame clones only, not all of them. The sample includes about 130,000 clones, approximately 90% of them seen just once. Specimen: peripheral blood, collected on day 0 of AZD1222 vaccination. These receptors were collected from an adult in good health.

The chain recombines TRBV3-1 (or the pseudogene TRBV3-2) with TRBJ2-2, with TRBD2 identical over 7 bases. V lost 0 bases, J lost 5 bases, and 9 bases stayed unmatched. CDR3 size: 17 residues. CDR1 and CDR2 (germline): LGHDT, YNNKEL (reference sequence). CDR3 loop: CASSQDGKLAQTGELFF. CDR3 bases: TGTGCCAGCAGCCAAGACGGGAAACTAGCGCAGACCGGGGAGCTGTTTTTT.

The chain links TRBV2 to TRBJ1-1; D is uncertain. CDR1 is SNHLY, CDR2 FYNNEI, per germline. V was clipped by 1 base and J by 9 bases, with 12 bases between them. The CDR3 has 13 residues. The CDR3 is CASSEVVGSQAFF. For the CDR3, the DNA is TGTGCCAGCAGTGAAGTGGTGGGATCCCAAGCTTTCTTT.

The J gene is TRBJ1-2, the V gene TRBV3-1 (or the pseudogene TRBV3-2), with 8 bases fitting TRBD1. After removal of 4 bases from V and 4 bases from J, the junction contained 2 bases not matched to a gene. CDR1 is LGHDT, CDR2 YNNKEL, per germline (reference sequence). This CDR3 comprises 13 residues. In nucleotides, the CDR3 is TGTGCCAGCAGCCCAGGGACAGGCTATGGCTACACCTTC. Amino acid sequence: CASSPGTGYGYTF.